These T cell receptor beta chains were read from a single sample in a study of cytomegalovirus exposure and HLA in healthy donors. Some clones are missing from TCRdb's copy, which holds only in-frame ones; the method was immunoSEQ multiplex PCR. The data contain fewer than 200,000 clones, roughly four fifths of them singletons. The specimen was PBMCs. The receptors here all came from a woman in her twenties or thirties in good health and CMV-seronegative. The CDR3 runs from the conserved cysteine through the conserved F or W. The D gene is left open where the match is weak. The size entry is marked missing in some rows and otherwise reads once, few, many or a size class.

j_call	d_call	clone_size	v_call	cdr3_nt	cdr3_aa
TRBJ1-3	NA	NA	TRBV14	TGTGCCAGCAGGACTAGCTCTGGAAACACCATATATTTT	CASRTSSGNTIYF
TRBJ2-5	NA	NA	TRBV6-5	TGTGCCAGCAGCAACACCAGACAGGCCGGGGCGACCCAGTACTTC	CASSNTRQAGATQYF
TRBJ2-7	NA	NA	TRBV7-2	TGTGCCAGCAGCTTAACCCCTCTAAGCGAGCAGTACTTC	CASSLTPLSEQYF
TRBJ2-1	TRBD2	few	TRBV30	TGTGCCTGGAGTCGGGGTAGCGGGAGATACAATGAGCAGTTCTTC	CAWSRGSGRYNEQFF
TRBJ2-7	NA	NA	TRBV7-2	TGTGCCAGCGTTGGGAGCTCCTACGAGCAGTACTTC	CASVGSSYEQYF
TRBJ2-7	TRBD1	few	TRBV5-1	TGCGCCAGCAGCGTGGGGGACAGCTACGAGCAGTACTTC	CASSVGDSYEQYF
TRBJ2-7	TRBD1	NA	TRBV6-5	TGTGCCACCAGGATGGACAGGTACGAGCAGTACTTC	CATRMDRYEQYF
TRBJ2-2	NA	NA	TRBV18	TGTGCCAGCTCACCTAAGTTGCAGGGCCCCGGGGAGCTGTTTTTT	CASSPKLQGPGELFF
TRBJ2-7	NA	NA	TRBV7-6	TGTGCCAGCAGCCCCGATCGGGGAGGTCGGGAGCAGTACTTC	CASSPDRGGREQYF
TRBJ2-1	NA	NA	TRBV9	TGTGCCAGCAGCGTAGCTCCAACCCCGAGCTCCTACAATGAGCAGTTCTTC	CASSVAPTPSSYNEQFF
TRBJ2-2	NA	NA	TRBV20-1	TGCAGCCCCCTCAACACCGGGGAGCTGTTTTTT	CSPLNTGELFF
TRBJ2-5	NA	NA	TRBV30	TGTGCCTGGAGTGTATCGCGACAGAATCAAGAGACCCAGTACTTC	CAWSVSRQNQETQYF
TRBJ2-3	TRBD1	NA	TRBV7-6	TGTGCCAGTTCCCCGGGACAGGTGAACACAGATACGCAGTATTTT	CASSPGQVNTDTQYF